This is a list of T cell receptor beta chains from one sample in a study of blood T cell repertoires in COVID-19. Assay used: immunoSEQ multiplex PCR; TCRdb lists only in-frame clones, some missing. The sample contains 150,000 to 200,000 clones, about nine tenths of which appear only once. Material: peripheral blood. The receptors were sampled from a man between 65 and 80 years old with acute or convalescent COVID-19. The CDR3 runs from the conserved cysteine through the conserved F or W. The order of the fields is CDR3 protein, CDR3 DNA, J gene, V gene, clone size, D gene. D genes are given only for firm matches. Clone size is given for some rows only: seen once, a few or many times, or a class if the clone is expanded.

CDR3: CASSILGGGPNEAFF; DNA: TGTGCCAGCAGCATTTTAGGGGGAGGGCCAAATGAAGCTTTCTTT; J: TRBJ1-1; V: TRBV6-5; size: .; D: .
CDR3: CASSFVNRDGLFF; DNA: TGTGCCAGCAGTTTCGTAAACAGGGATGGACTGTTTTTT; J: TRBJ1-4; V: TRBV6-2/TRBV6-3; size: .; D: .
CDR3: CASSYEGQGYSYEQYF; DNA: TGTGCCAGCAGTTACGAGGGACAGGGATATTCCTACGAGCAGTACTTC; J: TRBJ2-7; V: TRBV6-2/TRBV6-3; size: .; D: TRBD1
CDR3: CASSQYSGNTIYF; DNA: TGTGCCAGCAGCCAGTACTCTGGAAACACCATATATTTT; J: TRBJ1-3; V: TRBV3-1/TRBV3-2; size: .; D: .
CDR3: CAIKFSQVYNEQFF; DNA: TGTGCCATCAAGTTTAGTCAGGTCTACAATGAGCAGTTCTTC; J: TRBJ2-1; V: TRBV10-3; size: .; D: .
CDR3: CASSQDIAGVSDTQYF; DNA: TGTGCCAGCAGCCAAGACATAGCGGGAGTGTCAGATACGCAGTATTTT; J: TRBJ2-3; V: TRBV3-1/TRBV3-2; size: .; D: TRBD2
CDR3: CVSSPGQGYEQYF; DNA: TGCGTCAGCAGCCCCGGACAGGGCTACGAGCAGTACTTC; J: TRBJ2-7; V: TRBV4-3; size: .; D: TRBD1
CDR3: CASSKTSGRALSEQFF; DNA: TGCGCCAGCAGCAAGACTAGCGGGAGGGCCTTAAGTGAGCAGTTCTTC; J: TRBJ2-1; V: TRBV5-1; size: .; D: TRBD2
CDR3: CASSRLTGTGTYEQYF; DNA: TGCGCCAGCAGCCGCCTCACCGGGACAGGTACCTACGAGCAGTACTTC; J: TRBJ2-7; V: TRBV5-1; size: .; D: TRBD1
CDR3: CASSLPSGSLNEQFF; DNA: TGTGCCAGCAGTCTTCCCAGCGGGAGCCTGAATGAGCAGTTCTTC; J: TRBJ2-1; V: TRBV28; size: .; D: TRBD2
CDR3: CASSYWGQGATGELFF; DNA: TGTGCCAGCAGTTACTGGGGACAGGGGGCCACCGGGGAGCTGTTTTTT; J: TRBJ2-2; V: TRBV6-2/TRBV6-3; size: .; D: TRBD1
CDR3: CSVAGGGFSGETQYF; DNA: TGCAGCGTTGCTGGCGGGGGGTTTTCCGGGGAGACCCAGTACTTC; J: TRBJ2-5; V: TRBV29-1; size: few; D: TRBD2
CDR3: CASSLETSGAYEQFF; DNA: TGTGCCAGCAGCTTAGAGACTAGCGGGGCGTATGAGCAGTTCTTC; J: TRBJ2-1; V: TRBV7-6; size: .; D: TRBD2
CDR3: CASSALGGEWETQYF; DNA: TGTGCCAGCAGCGCGCTTGGGGGGGAATGGGAGACCCAGTACTTC; J: TRBJ2-5; V: TRBV2; size: .; D: TRBD2
CDR3: CAWNRALGQPQHF; DNA: TGTGCCTGGAACAGGGCCCTGGGTCAGCCCCAGCATTTT; J: TRBJ1-5; V: TRBV30; size: few; D: .
CDR3: CASSFWDRDNYGYTF; DNA: TGTGCCAGCAGCTTTTGGGACAGGGATAACTATGGCTACACCTTC; J: TRBJ1-2; V: TRBV7-9; size: .; D: TRBD1
CDR3: CASSQGQDRAGNTIYF; DNA: TGCGCCAGCAGCCAAGGGCAGGATCGAGCTGGAAACACCATATATTTT; J: TRBJ1-3; V: TRBV4-1; size: once; D: .
CDR3: CASSLVRLASYNEQFF; DNA: TGTGCCAGCAGCTTAGTTCGGCTAGCTTCCTACAATGAGCAGTTCTTC; J: TRBJ2-1; V: TRBV7-8; size: .; D: .
CDR3: CASSPPFGAGGPAGELFF; DNA: TGTGCCAGCAGCCCCCCATTTGGAGCGGGGGGGCCGGCCGGGGAGCTGTTTTTT; J: TRBJ2-2; V: TRBV5-4; size: .; D: TRBD2
CDR3: CASSRRTSGSNEQFF; DNA: TGTGCCAGCAGTCGTCGGACTAGCGGGAGTAATGAGCAGTTCTTC; J: TRBJ2-1; V: TRBV6-5; size: .; D: TRBD2
CDR3: CASSSRSPDTQYF; DNA: TGTGCCAGCAGCTCGCGGAGTCCAGATACGCAGTATTTT; J: TRBJ2-3; V: TRBV3-1/TRBV3-2; size: .; D: .
CDR3: CASSSLGGRDTEAFF; DNA: TGTGCCAGCAGTTCCCTAGGAGGGCGGGACACTGAAGCTTTCTTT; J: TRBJ1-1; V: TRBV28; size: .; D: .
CDR3: CASSVSPMNTEAFF; DNA: TGTGCCAGCAGTGTGAGCCCCATGAACACTGAAGCTTTCTTT; J: TRBJ1-1; V: TRBV2; size: .; D: .
CDR3: CASSFWRGEYTF; DNA: TGTGCCAGCAGTTTTTGGCGGGGGGAGTACACCTTC; J: TRBJ1-2; V: TRBV12-3/TRBV12-4; size: .; D: .
CDR3: CASSIRSFQETQYF; DNA: TGTGCCAGTAGTATCAGGTCCTTCCAAGAGACCCAGTACTTC; J: TRBJ2-5; V: TRBV19; size: .; D: .
CDR3: CASSFAGGETGELFF; DNA: TGTGCCAGCAGCTTCGCGGGAGGGGAAACCGGGGAGCTGTTTTTT; J: TRBJ2-2; V: TRBV11-2; size: .; D: TRBD2
CDR3: CASTQAGSVFGTDTQYF; DNA: TGTGCCAGTACCCAGGCAGGGTCGGTTTTTGGCACAGATACGCAGTATTTT; J: TRBJ2-3; V: TRBV19; size: once; D: .
CDR3: CASSFQGSNQPQHF; DNA: TGTGCCAGCAGTTTTCAGGGAAGCAATCAGCCCCAGCATTTT; J: TRBJ1-5; V: TRBV28; size: .; D: .
CDR3: CASSFSGDTGELFF; DNA: TGTGCCAGCAGTTTCTCAGGGGACACCGGGGAGCTGTTTTTT; J: TRBJ2-2; V: TRBV27; size: .; D: .
CDR3: CASSLARAGGPFETQYF; DNA: TGTGCCAGCAGCTTAGCCCGAGCGGGGGGGCCATTTGAGACCCAGTACTTC; J: TRBJ2-5; V: TRBV7-2; size: once; D: TRBD2
CDR3: CASSIRDIHNEQFF; DNA: TGTGCCAGTAGTATTAGGGACATTCACAATGAGCAGTTCTTC; J: TRBJ2-1; V: TRBV19; size: .; D: .
CDR3: CASSARGHINYGYTF; DNA: TGTGCCAGCAGCGCGAGGGGACATATTAACTATGGCTACACCTTC; J: TRBJ1-2; V: TRBV9; size: .; D: .
CDR3: CASSSSREGRNEQFF; DNA: TGTGCCAGCAGCTCCTCCCGGGAAGGTAGGAATGAGCAGTTCTTC; J: TRBJ2-1; V: TRBV5-6; size: .; D: .
CDR3: CASKQVGETQYF; DNA: TGCGCCAGCAAGCAGGTTGGGGAGACCCAGTACTTC; J: TRBJ2-5; V: TRBV5-1; size: .; D: .
CDR3: CASSLNAGLQETQYF; DNA: TGTGCCAGCAGCTTAAATGCAGGGCTCCAAGAGACCCAGTACTTC; J: TRBJ2-5; V: TRBV7-3; size: .; D: .
CDR3: CASSSGQGNQPQHF; DNA: TGTGCCAGTAGTTCGGGACAGGGGAATCAGCCCCAGCATTTT; J: TRBJ1-5; V: TRBV19; size: few; D: TRBD1
CDR3: CAWSVGGVDTQYF; DNA: TGTGCCTGGAGTGTAGGAGGGGTCGATACGCAGTATTTT; J: TRBJ2-3; V: TRBV30; size: .; D: .
CDR3: CAISERDSSYNEQFF; DNA: TGTGCCATCAGTGAGCGGGACAGCTCCTACAATGAGCAGTTCTTC; J: TRBJ2-1; V: TRBV10-3; size: .; D: TRBD1
CDR3: CASSQDPAGTTEAFF; DNA: TGTGCCAGCAGCCAAGATCCGGCAGGAACCACTGAAGCTTTCTTT; J: TRBJ1-1; V: TRBV4-2; size: .; D: .
CDR3: CASSPGTDYGYTF; DNA: TGTGCCAGCAGCCCCGGGACAGACTATGGCTACACCTTC; J: TRBJ1-2; V: TRBV7-3; size: .; D: TRBD1
CDR3: CASSYSNRDRAGETQYF; DNA: TGTGCCAGCAGTTACTCGAACAGGGACAGGGCAGGCGAGACCCAGTACTTC; J: TRBJ2-5; V: TRBV6-2/TRBV6-3; size: few; D: TRBD1
CDR3: CASSQDLRGLNEKLFF; DNA: TGTGCCAGCAGCCAAGACCTCAGGGGGTTAAATGAAAAACTGTTTTTT; J: TRBJ1-4; V: TRBV4-2; size: .; D: TRBD1
CDR3: CASSPPGVRGGRNEQFF; DNA: TGTGCCAGCTCACCACCGGGGGTGCGGGGGGGCCGCAATGAGCAGTTCTTC; J: TRBJ2-1; V: TRBV18; size: .; D: TRBD2
CDR3: CASSQNSPLHF; DNA: TGTGCCAGCAGTCAGAATTCACCCCTCCACTTT; J: TRBJ1-6; V: TRBV28; size: .; D: .
CDR3: CASSPPDRNQPQHF; DNA: TGTGCCAGCAGCCCGCCGGACAGGAATCAGCCCCAGCATTTT; J: TRBJ1-5; V: TRBV7-9; size: .; D: TRBD1
CDR3: CASSGGLYEQYF; DNA: TGTGCCAGCAGTGGGGGGCTCTACGAGCAGTACTTC; J: TRBJ2-7; V: TRBV10-3; size: .; D: .
CDR3: CAISTSGGNTGELFF; DNA: TGTGCCATCAGCACTAGCGGGGGGAACACCGGGGAGCTGTTTTTT; J: TRBJ2-2; V: TRBV10-3; size: few; D: TRBD2
CDR3: CASSFSTGEKYNEQFF; DNA: TGTGCCAGCAGTTTCAGTACGGGAGAGAAATACAATGAGCAGTTCTTC; J: TRBJ2-1; V: TRBV27; size: .; D: .
CDR3: CASFLPREGQSTGELFF; DNA: TGTGCCAGCTTTCTGCCCCGAGAGGGACAGAGCACCGGGGAGCTGTTTTTT; J: TRBJ2-2; V: TRBV9; size: .; D: TRBD1
CDR3: CASSSTSGSYNEQFF; DNA: TGCGCCAGCAGCTCAACTAGCGGATCCTACAATGAGCAGTTCTTC; J: TRBJ2-1; V: TRBV5-1; size: .; D: TRBD2
CDR3: CASASYRDSHLPRRGYTF; DNA: TGCGCCAGCGCAAGTTACCGGGACAGCCATCTCCCGCGGAGGGGCTACACCTTC; J: TRBJ1-2; V: TRBV5-1; size: once; D: TRBD1
CDR3: CASSQGRGLEQYF; DNA: TGTGCCAGCAGCCAAGGCAGGGGGCTCGAGCAGTACTTC; J: TRBJ2-7; V: TRBV3-1/TRBV3-2; size: once; D: TRBD1
CDR3: CASSLAASGAGDTQYF; DNA: TGTGCCAGCAGCTTAGCGGCTAGCGGGGCGGGAGATACGCAGTATTTT; J: TRBJ2-3; V: TRBV7-2; size: .; D: TRBD2